A selection of T cell receptor beta chains follows, all from one sample in a study of PD-1 blockade in mismatch repair-deficient tumors. Assay used: immunoSEQ multiplex PCR; TCRdb lists only in-frame clones, some missing. The sample lists around 62,000 clones, approximately 78% occurring once. Source: peripheral blood, taken 2 weeks after starting pembrolizumab. These receptors were obtained from an adult with mismatch repair-deficient cancer. CDR3s leave out the opening cysteine and the closing phenylalanine or tryptophan. Fields, in order: clone size, J gene, V gene, CDR3 protein. Clone size, where shown, is once, few, many, or a class for clones that have expanded.

once,TRBJ1-1,TRBV14,ASSHQGANTEAF
NA,TRBJ1-1,TRBV30,AWSTLGQGITEAF
NA,TRBJ2-7,TRBV5-6,ASSPWTSGRAQYEQY
NA,TRBJ2-2,TRBV7-9,ASTPQGAAGELF
NA,TRBJ2-5,TRBV5-1,ASNEGGPETQY
NA,TRBJ2-3,TRBV2,ASSLGGGSRGTDTQY
NA,TRBJ1-5,TRBV7-9,ASSLAPNQPQH
NA,TRBJ1-2,TRBV28,ASTLGGTGGNYGYT
NA,TRBJ2-1,TRBV4-2,ASSQVAGPAYNEQF
NA,TRBJ2-2,TRBV30,AGLAAKFTGELF
NA,TRBJ2-1,TRBV19,ASSQDRMTPF
few,TRBJ2-1,TRBV7-3,ASSFMTSGYNEQF
NA,TRBJ1-1,TRBV18,ASSSTQNTEAF
once,TRBJ2-5,TRBV5-4,ASSLGTGETQY
NA,TRBJ2-1,TRBV7-3,ASSLNGREIYNEQF
NA,TRBJ2-1,TRBV5-8,ASSSARPGFYNEQF
NA,TRBJ2-1,TRBV7-9,ASNRKREGYNEQF
NA,TRBJ2-3,TRBV28,ASFPGGPADTQY
NA,TRBJ2-7,TRBV19,ASSISGQGSSYEQY
NA,TRBJ1-1,TRBV5-4,ASNLQGYNTEAF
few,TRBJ2-7,TRBV6-1,ASPEDYSYEQY
NA,TRBJ2-3,TRBV7-8,ASSRGGGGDTQY
few,TRBJ2-3,TRBV27,ASSLKAHDTQY
NA,TRBJ1-2,TRBV9,ASSVAEGAIYGYT